This T cell receptor beta chain appears in the sequencing data of a study of cytomegalovirus exposure and HLA in healthy donors (dated by TCRdb to the late 2010s). At the level of the whole study: An earlier analysis of 587 of the donors reported about 290 Gb of sequence data and roughly 100 million unique TCR beta sequences from roughly 180 million T cells. Besides the first cohort of 666 subjects, a separate validation cohort made up of 120 different subjects was used. The number of typed donors differed by locus: about 620-630 for A, B, C, DRB1 and DQB1; approximately 540 for DQA1; some 590 for DPA1; and roughly 490 for DPB1. Donor age, sex, ethnicity and CMV serostatus were compiled together with the repertoire data. An earlier analysis of several hundred of the donors used high-throughput TCR beta sequencing to judge whether each TCR beta V gene segment behaved as functional or pseudogenic. Rather than drawing on any new phenotypic data, the later analysis identified candidate immune exposures from TCR beta sequences and the way those sequences occurred across donors. All discovery cohort repertoires had been generated on a single sequencing platform. The study was designed to test whether signatures of past pathogen exposure could be identified by cataloging public T cell receptors. Across approximately 420 genotyped donors of the cohort, an average of about 240,000 unique TCR beta nucleotide sequences per donor were sequenced, and approximately 19% of those sequences were non-productive. An early release that covered roughly 600 HLA-typed donors contained around 300 gigabases of sequencing data and around 85 million unique TCR sequences. HLA typing covered class I and class II loci at four-digit resolution. High-throughput TCR immunosequencing, statistical association of individual TCRs with disease status, and machine learning were combined to predict cytomegalovirus infection status. The study used immunosequencing to profile the T cell repertoires of 666 subjects and linked those repertoires to cytomegalovirus serostatus. A later genetic analysis took genome-wide SNP genotypes for about 55% of the roughly 670 donors and used that subset as a discovery cohort. Among the roughly 400 genotyped donors, approximately 82% belonged to the genetic ancestry cluster associated with self-reported Caucasian donors. Roughly 5 DR-DQ haplotypes were treated as single units for association and clustering because of strong linkage in the cohort. A later analysis re-examined previously published TCR beta repertoires from 610 or so donors and added high-resolution HLA genotyping to investigate patterns of TCR occurrence.

There are a few counts of this clone. The target of this receptor is not known. Within one base of it there is no much larger clone, and no base qualities were kept. Overall results and qualifications from the work: In a later analysis, the rate of TCR association differed among HLA loci, with DRB1 alleles having the most associated TCRs and HLA-C alleles having the fewest. The presence/absence analyses assumed that sequencing depth was roughly uniform across donors, and that assumption may not be true. A cluster of highly shared sequence variants was judged likely to be a technical artifact of the sequencing pipeline. This cohort had only TCR beta chains sequenced, and the lack of alpha or paired-chain data limited which features could be detected. In the study, 150 to 200 TCR beta chains were listed as associated with cytomegalovirus. It was suggested by the authors that the approach could potentially be generalized to other disease states and immunological phenotypes. A later genetic analysis reported fewer N-insertions in productive TCRs among donors in an Asian-associated ancestry cluster than the roughly 690-donor mean. Most TCR sequences were seen in very few donors, while some public TCRs were found in many individuals. Fewer than 20 rarely observed V segments, including chromosome 9 orphons, were excluded from the earlier analysis of approximately 600 of the donors because counts were too low. At a false discovery rate of 0.05, a later analysis linked some 18,000 TCR beta sequences to specific HLA alleles. The classifier was reported to diagnose cytomegalovirus status with high specificity and sensitivity in both the original cohort and the validation cohort. Linkage disequilibrium might explain the correlated functional status among segregating V segments, but an unknown experimental factor could not be excluded. A further reported finding was that TCR beta sequences accurately predicted the HLA-A and HLA-B alleles for most subjects in the first cohort. Three of the identified cytomegalovirus-associated TCR beta chains were confirmed in vitro to be specific for cytomegalovirus antigens. For the cohort, immune exposure information was limited to CMV serostatus. Because HLA typing was unavailable for some donors at each locus, only the typed subset was used in association tests. Some IMGT-functional V segments, including TRBV6-2 and TRBV6-3, could not be distinguished by the 87-base-pair reads and were therefore excluded. When HLA alleles, especially DR and DQ, strongly co-occurred, attributing TCR associations to individual alleles was difficult. In a later analysis, most CMV-associated TCR beta chains were found to appear HLA-restricted, with HLA associations seemingly driven largely by CMV exposure. In a later genetic analysis, a missense DCLRE1C variant was associated with V-gene and J-gene trimming of TCR beta chains, and the association was replicated in an independent cohort. A later analysis reported that several top co-occurrence clusters appeared linked to parvovirus B19, influenza, CMV and Epstein-Barr virus. In an earlier analysis of 500 to 650 of the donors, most TCR beta V segments appeared in productive rearrangements about 87% or about 30% of the time, broadly matching IMGT annotations. In a later analysis, HLA-associated TCR beta chains were found to be more clonally expanded and to have lower generation probabilities than equally common non-associated chains.

In total, approximately 700 healthy bone marrow donors made up the cohort. At the time of sampling, every cohort member was nominally healthy, though immune exposures that went unrecorded were likely present. The donor was CMV seronegative and was included in the group of 352 seronegative cohort members. Each donor provided a peripheral blood sample, and peripheral blood mononuclear cells were used for TCR beta sequencing. The Qiagen DNeasy Blood Extraction Kit was used to extract genomic DNA from the blood cell samples. To prepare the library, the immunoSEQ multiplex PCR assay was applied. A mixture of 60 forward primers for TCR Vbeta segments and 13 reverse primers for TCR Jbeta segments was used in the multiplex PCR. A multiplex PCR assay on genomic DNA amplified the CDR3 region of rearranged TCR beta genes. Amplified TCR beta libraries were sequenced as 87-base-pair reads on the Illumina HiSeq System. In the original analysis: Across the 500 to 700 repertoires, a later analysis counted some 80 million unique TCR beta chains, around 10 million of which were shared by at least two donors. Raw reads were error-corrected and collapsed into unique sequences by a nearest-neighbor algorithm in which closely related sequences were merged to remove PCR and sequencing errors. To assign V, D and J gene segments, CDR3 sequences were aligned to IMGT reference sequences. For a sequence to be retained, a match of at least six nucleotides to both a V gene segment and a J gene segment was required. A rearrangement was called productive if the CDR3 had no stop codons and remained in frame with V and J, and every other rearrangement was called non-productive. Following IMGT convention, CDR3 was defined as the stretch from the second conserved V-encoded cysteine up to the conserved J-encoded phenylalanine. In an earlier analysis of just under 600 of the donors, sequences lacking an unambiguous match to a single V gene segment were excluded. An earlier analysis of roughly 590 of the donors called V segments functional above 56.7% productive rearrangements and segregating when the between-donor standard deviation exceeded 5%. A statistical classification framework was built for diagnosing cytomegalovirus status from the catalog of TCR beta chain sequences. A later analysis assigned V and J genes by comparing TCR nucleotide sequences with IMGT/GENE-DB human TR gene sequences. The TCRdist pipeline was used in a later analysis to assign CDR3 sequences and most-parsimonious VDJ recombination scenarios. In a later analysis, each TCR beta chain was defined by its CDR3 amino acid sequence together with its V-gene family, and reads without a unique V-gene family were excluded. As a way to deal with suspected cross-contamination and a sequencing artifact, a later analysis dropped nearly 600 nucleotide sequences that were highly shared and had low generation probability. A later analysis calculated a clonal expansion index for each public chain from normalized within-repertoire ranks of inferred template counts. Generation probabilities in a later analysis came from a VDJ recombination model fitted to out-of-frame rearrangements, and those results were checked against IGoR. In a later analysis, TCR-TCR, TCR-HLA and TCR-CMV co-occurrence was scored with hypergeometric tests, and a repertoire-size bias correction was applied to TCR pairs. To estimate false discovery rates, a later analysis permuted the HLA or CMV assignments 20 times. In a later analysis, co-occurring TCRs were grouped using DBSCAN, with TCRdist sequence similarity added in when clustering inside HLA-allele-positive subsets. Repertoires with fewer than 30,000 or more than 120,000 public chains, plus five repertoires with anomalous nucleotide sharing, were excluded from co-occurrence clustering. TCRdb's version of the immuneACCESS table is confined to in-frame rearrangements and falls short of the full clone set. An unresolved V gene accounts for under half of the shortfall where checked; the remainder is of unknown origin. The V and J calls and clone size were taken over from that table, and D and trimming were inferred from the DNA. Recorded for this sample are around 150,000 clones; around 78% of them occurred a single time. The ten largest clonotypes hold more than 0.8% of the sample.

CDR1 and CDR2 are read off the germline V gene as SGHRS and YFSETQ. At the junction V is shortened by 4 bases and J by 3 bases; bases outside the gene matches: 6. The CDR3 holds 15 amino acids from the cysteine to the phenylalanine. CDR3 DNA only is kept here, 45 bases in frame from base 1. The V gene is TRBV5-1 and the J gene is TRBJ1-2, with TRBD1 identical over 10 junction bases. This clonotype originated in a woman aged 40 to 50 in good health and CMV-seronegative. Sequencing used PBMCs. At the DNA level, the sequence is TGCGCCAGCAGCATTACCGGGACAGGGGACTATGGCTACACCTTC. This codes for CASSITGTGDYGYTF.